This section outlines one TCR beta chain sequence together with its context. Its specificity is unknown. CD4+CD45RO+CD25- cells were isolated as memory CD4+ T cells. Study findings and constraints: Tumor Treg TCRs overlapped most with tumor naive CD4+ cells. The larger-cohort validation was restricted to a single TCR beta V-J rearrangement rather than whole repertoires.

After constant-region reverse-primer amplification, full-length variable regions underwent semi-nested PCR with Nested Universal Primer A. A single record per CDR3 protein comes from TCRdb applying MiXCR to the 5' RACE reads. The sample carries just under 65,000 distinct CDR3 sequences, around a fifth recorded once. V lost 4 bases to trimming and J lost 3 bases, with 10 bases between them. Germline V lookup: CDR1 SGHAT, CDR2 FQNNGV. The CDR3 contains 13 residues. The sequencing input was memory CD4+ T cells sorted from a lymph node. The subset here: memory CD4+ T cells, CD4+CD45RO+CD25-. V is TRBV11-2 and J is TRBJ2-7; D perhaps matches TRBD1 (6 bases). The TCR sequence derives from a female donor with breast cancer. The CDR3 bases are TGTGCCAGCAGCTCCGAAGGGGGCTACGAGCAGTACTTC. This encodes CASSSEGGYEQYF.